The 13 T cell receptor beta chains below all came from one sample that was sequenced in a study of naive and memory T cell subsets. The beta constant-region primer was an equimolar mix of two oligonucleotides covering TRBC1 and TRBC2. Nested alpha and beta constant-region primers with the SP2 primer drove four PCR rounds on ligated cDNA. TCRdb recomputed calls from the UMI-ligation and nested PCR reads with MiXCR, one row per CDR3 protein. Of some 110,000 distinct CDR3 sequences in the sample, approximately 37% were seen once. Material: central memory CD4+ T cells from blood. These receptors originate from a human donor in good health.

The chain carries TRBV11-3 and TRBJ2-2, with D possibly being TRBD1 (5 bases). The V end was cut by 2 bases, the J end by 5 bases, with 15 bases between. Per the germline V gene, CDR1 is SGHNT and CDR2 is YENEEA. CDR3 size: 16 residues. CDR3 nucleotides: TGTGCCAGCAGCTTACACGGGCAGGGTGGAACCGGGGAGCTGTTTTTT. This translates into CASSLHGQGGTGELFF.

A few counts support this clonotype. The CDR3 bases are TGTGCCAGCCGCCTAGCGGACTACAATGAGCAGTTCTTC. Translated: CASRLADYNEQFF. This rearrangement joins TRBV5-5 to TRBJ2-1; TRBD2 aligns across 7 bases. CDR1 is SGHKS, CDR2 YYEKEE, per germline (reference sequence). V shed 7 bases and J 3 bases; nucleotides not matched to a gene: 4. The CDR3 has 13 residues.

This clonotype was detected only a few times. This rearrangement joins TRBV24-1 to TRBJ2-2, with TRBD2 matching 9 bases. The CDR3 has 16 amino acids. V was pared by 1 base and J by 7 bases, with 6 bases of the junction left unmatched. The V gene's germline CDR1 is KGHDR and CDR2 SFDVKD. CDR3 nucleotide sequence: TGTGCCACCAGTGATTTTGCGGGAGGGCCGGACGGGGAGCTGTTTTTT. It translates to CATSDFAGGPDGELFF.

The sample holds a few counts of this clonotype. The rearrangement joins TRBV20-1 to TRBJ1-5; tentative D call: TRBD1 (5 bases). The V end lost 2 bases, the J end lost 9 bases, and 8 bases lay between the germline ends. The CDR3 totals 11 residues. CDR1 is DFQATT, CDR2 SNEGSKA, per germline (reference sequence). As DNA, the CDR3 is TGCAGTGCTAGAACCACAGGGCCCCAGCATTTT. Amino acid sequence: CSARTTGPQHF.

This clonotype was seen more than once but under ten times. V gene TRBV24-1 combines with J gene TRBJ2-1; D is perhaps TRBD2 (6 bases). Trimming shortened V by 9 bases and J by 1 base, and 15 bases separated the two germline ends. The V gene's germline CDR1 is KGHDR and CDR2 SFDVKD. The CDR3 sequence is 15 residues long. The CDR3 bases are TGTGCCACCTCACCTCACGGGAGTTCCTACAATGAGCAGTTCTTC. Translation gives CATSPHGSSYNEQFF.

J is TRBJ2-1 and V is TRBV5-1; D is unclear. Looked up from germline, CDR1 is SGHRS and CDR2 is YFSETQ. The V gene lost 1 base and the J gene lost 0 bases, with 11 bases spanning the gap. CDR3 length: 16 amino acids. CDR3 residues: CASSLLLSASYNEQFF. Here the CDR3 DNA reads TGCGCCAGCAGCTTGCTATTATCAGCCTCCTACAATGAGCAGTTCTTC. The full variable domain, its missing parts supplied by reference TRBV5-1 and TRBJ2-1, is KAGVTQTPRYLIKTRGQQVTLSCSPISGHRSVSWYQQTPGQGLQFLFEYFSETQRNKGNFPGRFSGRQFSNSRSEMNVSTLELGDSALYLCASSLLLSASYNEQFFGPGTRLTVL.

The genes are TRBV12-3 or TRBV12-4 and TRBJ2-5; 8 bases fit TRBD1. V gave up 5 bases and J gave up 3 bases; unmatched junction bases: 8. The CDR3 runs to 15 residues. This CDR3 reads CASSPGQGRKETQYF. CDR3 coding DNA: TGTGCCAGCAGTCCCGGACAGGGAAGAAAAGAGACCCAGTACTTC.

The rearrangement links TRBV13 to TRBJ2-7, with TRBD1 matching over 12 bases. The CDR3 totals 15 residues. Looked up from germline, CDR1 is PRHDT and CDR2 is FYEKMQ (reference sequence). J gave up 5 bases and V 3 bases, and 5 bases lay outside the gene matches. CDR3 sequence reads: CASSLAGTGGNEQYF. The CDR3 nucleotides read TGTGCCAGCAGCTTGGCCGGGACAGGGGGCAACGAGCAGTACTTC.

The genes are TRBV18 and TRBJ2-3; D is unclear. Germline V gene lookup returns CDR1 KGHSH and CDR2 LQKENI. V was trimmed by 3 bases and J by 3 bases, leaving 7 bases between them. CDR3 length: 13 amino acids. CDR3 amino acids: CASSPTRTDTQYF. DNA for the CDR3: TGTGCCAGCTCACCCACGAGGACAGATACGCAGTATTTT.

The V and J genes are TRBV11-2 and TRBJ2-1; D unresolved. V was cut by 2 bases and J by 8 bases, with 7 bases left in between. Germline CDR1 reads SGHAT; CDR2 reads FQNNGV. The CDR3 loop spans 12 amino acids. In nucleotides, the CDR3 is TGTGCCAGCAGCTTATTTATGTATGAGCAGTTCTTC. Its translation is CASSLFMYEQFF.

This clonotype was observed a few times. V and J are TRBV10-3 and TRBJ2-2, with D unresolved. CDR1 and CDR2 from the germline V gene are ENHRY and SYGVKD. The CDR3 has 14 amino acids. V lost 7 bases, J lost 0 bases, and 9 bases lay in between. The CDR3 coding sequence is TGTGCCATCAATCCGAATTCGAACACCGGGGAGCTGTTTTTT. This translates into CAINPNSNTGELFF.

This chain uses TRBV24-1 with TRBJ2-1; D gene uncertain. The germline gives CDR1 KGHDR, CDR2 SFDVKD. The CDR3 spans 12 residues. Between the trimmed V and J ends, which lost 1 base and 5 bases, there was a span of 2 bases. This chain's CDR3 is CATSDFNNEQFF. The DNA of the CDR3 is TGTGCCACCAGTGATTTTAACAATGAGCAGTTCTTC.

V gene TRBV5-1 combines with J gene TRBJ2-7; D unclear. There are 14 residues in the CDR3. Between the trimmed V and J ends, which lost 4 bases and 0 bases, there was a span of 11 bases. The V gene's germline CDR1 is SGHRS and CDR2 YFSETQ. The CDR3 region is CASSDRADSYEQYF. CDR3 DNA: TGCGCCAGCAGCGACCGGGCCGACTCCTACGAGCAGTACTTC.